The 10 T cell receptor beta chains in this list originate from one sample, sequenced in a study of metastatic and nonmetastatic thyroid tumors. TCRdb re-clonotyped the PCR reads through MiXCR. The sample has around 34,000 clones, about 15% seen once. Patients underwent thyroid surgery, and none had received any treatment before it. Sequencing input: blood. The receptors were sampled from a female donor with papillary thyroid cancer or a benign thyroid nodule (not recorded which). Some clones in this sample may be carry-over from other donors' samples.

This clone was counted many times. The genes are TRBV15 and TRBJ1-2; 7 bases match TRBD1. This CDR3 is 15 amino acids long. CDR1 and CDR2 from the germline V gene are LNHNV and YYDKDF (reference sequence). Trimming cost V 0 bases and J 8 bases; bases outside gene matches: 9. The CDR3, as DNA: TGTGCCACCAGCAGAGATCGGAAGGGGGCGGGGGGCTACACCTTC. Its protein is CATSRDRKGAGGYTF.

This clone was recorded many times. V and J are TRBV6-1 and TRBJ2-3; 14 bases match TRBD2. This CDR3 region has 13 residues. Germline V lookup: CDR1 MNHNS, CDR2 SASEGT. Germline trimming cut 11 bases from V and 4 bases from J; bases unmatched to any gene: 2. The CDR3 DNA reads as TGTGCCGTGGGACTAGCGGGAGCAGATACGCAGTATTTT. It is translated as CAVGLAGADTQYF.

This sequence joins TRBV5-6 and TRBJ1-2; no definite D call. Germline CDR1 reads SGHDT; CDR2 reads YYEEEE. The CDR3 has 15 residues. Trimming removed 4 bases at V and 4 bases at J, with 17 bases between. The CDR3 reads CASSRTTNTVYGYTF. Here the CDR3 DNA reads TGTGCCAGCAGCCGGACCACCAATACCGTCTATGGCTACACCTTC.

Comments on this clone: A read error may account for a junction end that differs from germline. The chain links TRBV7-9 to TRBJ1-2; TRBD1 agrees at 8 bases. CDR1 SEHNR and CDR2 FQNEAQ come from the germline V gene (reference sequence). The CDR3 is 15 amino acids. The CDR3 DNA follows: TGTGCCCGCAGCCTTCCGGACAGGGAGGATTATGGCTACACCTTC. This gives the protein CARSLPDREDYGYTF.

The chain uses TRBV11-2 and TRBJ1-1, with D perhaps TRBD1 (5 bases). CDR1 is SGHAT, CDR2 FQNNGV, per germline. The V end lost 7 bases, the J end lost 4 bases, and 13 bases lay between the germline ends. This CDR3 is built from 13 residues. The CDR3 DNA sequence: TGTGCCAGCATCCCTCGTACAGGCACTGAAGCTTTCTTT. Translation: CASIPRTGTEAFF.

This clone was found a few times. The chain has TRBV6-1 and TRBJ2-3; the D is unclear. CDR1 and CDR2 (germline): MNHNS, SASEGT. V lost 8 bases, J lost 12 bases, and 15 bases lay in between. This CDR3 has 11 residues. The CDR3 region has the DNA TGTGCCAGCCTCATGAATTTGGATCAGTATTTT. Protein: CASLMNLDQYF.

This clone was seen at least ten times. The chain employs TRBV7-2 and TRBJ2-2; possible D gene TRBD2, 5 bases. CDR3 size: 13 residues. Looked up from germline, CDR1 is SGHTA and CDR2 is FQGNSA. Trimming pared 5 bases from V and 6 bases from J, leaving 10 bases between. DNA of the CDR3: TGTGCCAGCAGCCAAACTAGAGCCGGGGAGCTGTTTTTT. It is translated as CASSQTRAGELFF.

This clone was observed a few times. One base away lies a much larger clone, so this may be a sequencing read error. The rearrangement uses TRBV7-9 and TRBJ1-4, with D possibly being TRBD1 (5 bases). The CDR3 extends over 15 amino acids. From germline, CDR1 is SEHNR and CDR2 FQNEAQ (reference sequence). CDR3 nucleotide sequence: TGTGCCAGCAGCCGGCAAACAGGTGTTAATGAAAAACTGCTTTTT. As protein: CASSRQTGVNEKLLF. The full variable domain, its missing parts supplied by reference TRBV7-9 and TRBJ1-4, is DTGVSQNPRHKITKRGQNVTFRCDPISEHNRLYWYRQTLGQGPEFLTYFQNEAQLEKSRLLSDRFSAERPKGSFSTLEIQRTEQGDSAMYLCASSRQTGVNEKLLFGSGTQLSVL.

This clone was recorded many times. Given a much more abundant clone one base away, this may be a read error. The chain links TRBV7-8 to TRBJ2-7, with D perhaps being TRBD1 or TRBD2 (7 bases each). Trimming stripped 4 bases from V and 5 bases from J, with 21 bases between. Germline V lookup: CDR1 SGHVS, CDR2 FQNEAQ. This CDR3 has 16 amino acids. CDR3 DNA sequence: TGTGCCAGCAGCTCAAATCCCAGGGGGGGGCCCGACGAGCAGTACTTC. Protein product: CASSSNPRGGPDEQYF.

This clone was observed many times. The genes are TRBV28 and TRBJ2-7, with a tentative D call TRBD2 (5 bases). With 2 bases removed from V and 8 bases from J, the gap between germline ends came to 13 bases. Looked up from germline, CDR1 is MDHEN and CDR2 is SYDVKM. This CDR3 spans 13 amino acids. The CDR3 spells CASSLAGLAKQYF. DNA for the CDR3: TGTGCCAGCAGTTTAGCGGGTCTAGCAAAGCAGTACTTC. Complete variable domain (other parts from reference TRBV28 and TRBJ2-7): DVKVTQSSRYLVKRTGEKVFLECVQDMDHENMFWYRQDPGLGLRLIYFSYDVKMKEKGDIPEGYSVSREKKERFSLILESASTNQTSMYLCASSLAGLAKQYFGPGTRLTVT.